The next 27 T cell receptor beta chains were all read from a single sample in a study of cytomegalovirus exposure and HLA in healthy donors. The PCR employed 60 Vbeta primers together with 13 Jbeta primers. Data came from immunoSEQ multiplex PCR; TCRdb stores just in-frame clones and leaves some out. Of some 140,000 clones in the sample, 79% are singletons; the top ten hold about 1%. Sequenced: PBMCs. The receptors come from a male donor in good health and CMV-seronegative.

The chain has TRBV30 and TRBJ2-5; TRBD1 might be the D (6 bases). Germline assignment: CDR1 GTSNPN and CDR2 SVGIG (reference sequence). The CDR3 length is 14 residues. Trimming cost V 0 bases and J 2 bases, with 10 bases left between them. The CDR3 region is CAWSVWTAQETQYF. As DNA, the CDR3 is TGTGCCTGGAGTGTATGGACAGCACAAGAGACCCAGTACTTC.

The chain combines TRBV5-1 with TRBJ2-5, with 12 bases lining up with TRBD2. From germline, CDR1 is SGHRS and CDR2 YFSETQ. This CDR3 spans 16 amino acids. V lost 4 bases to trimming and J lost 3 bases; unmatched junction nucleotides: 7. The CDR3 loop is CASSQTSGGTKETQYF. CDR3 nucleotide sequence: TGCGCCAGCAGCCAAACTAGCGGGGGGACCAAAGAGACCCAGTACTTC.

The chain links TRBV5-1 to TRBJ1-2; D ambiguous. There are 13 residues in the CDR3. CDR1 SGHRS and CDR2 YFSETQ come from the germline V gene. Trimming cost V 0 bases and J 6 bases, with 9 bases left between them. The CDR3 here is CASSLGGGDGYTF. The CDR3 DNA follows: TGCGCCAGCAGCTTGGGGGGAGGCGATGGCTACACCTTC.

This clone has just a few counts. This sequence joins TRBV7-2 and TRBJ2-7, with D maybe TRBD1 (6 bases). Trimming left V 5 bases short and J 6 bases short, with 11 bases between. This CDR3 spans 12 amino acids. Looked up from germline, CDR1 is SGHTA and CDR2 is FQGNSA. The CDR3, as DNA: TGTGCCAGCAGCCCCCACAGGGTCGAGCAGTACTTC. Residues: CASSPHRVEQYF. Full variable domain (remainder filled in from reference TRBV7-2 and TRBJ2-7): GAGVSQSPSNKVTEKGKDVELRCDPISGHTALYWYRQSLGQGLEFLIYFQGNSAPDKSGLPSDRFSAERTGGSVSTLTIQRTQQEDSAVYLCASSPHRVEQYFGPGTRLTVT.

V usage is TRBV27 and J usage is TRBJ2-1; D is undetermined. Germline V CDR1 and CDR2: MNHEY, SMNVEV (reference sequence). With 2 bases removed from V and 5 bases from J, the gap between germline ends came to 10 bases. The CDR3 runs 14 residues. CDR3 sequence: CASSLRQAHNEQFF. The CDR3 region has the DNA TGTGCCAGCAGTTTAAGGCAGGCTCACAATGAGCAGTTCTTC.

CDR3: CASSFGPNSPLHF. In DNA form, the CDR3 reads TGTGCCAGCAGTTTTGGCCCGAATTCACCCCTCCACTTT. The V call is TRBV27, the J call TRBJ1-6; D is ambiguous. V was shortened by 3 bases and J by 7 bases, with 7 bases between the two germline ends. The CDR3 is 13 amino acids. The germline gives CDR1 MNHEY, CDR2 SMNVEV (reference sequence).

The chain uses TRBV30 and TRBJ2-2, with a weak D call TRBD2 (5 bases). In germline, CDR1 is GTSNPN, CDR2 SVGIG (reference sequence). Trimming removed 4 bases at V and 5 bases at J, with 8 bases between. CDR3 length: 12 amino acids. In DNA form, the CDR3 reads TGTGCCTGGAACGTAGCGACCGGGGAGCTGTTTTTT. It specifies CAWNVATGELFF.

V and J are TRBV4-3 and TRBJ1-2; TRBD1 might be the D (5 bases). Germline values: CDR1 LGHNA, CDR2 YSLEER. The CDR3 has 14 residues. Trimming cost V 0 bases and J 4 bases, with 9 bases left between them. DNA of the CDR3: TGCGCCAGCAGCCAAGACAGGGCCGGCTATGGCTACACCTTC. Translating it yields CASSQDRAGYGYTF.

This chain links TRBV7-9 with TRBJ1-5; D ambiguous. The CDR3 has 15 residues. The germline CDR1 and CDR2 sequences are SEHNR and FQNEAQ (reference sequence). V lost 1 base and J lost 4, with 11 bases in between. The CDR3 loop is CASSLGGGGNQPQHF. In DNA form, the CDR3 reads TGTGCCAGCAGCTTAGGCGGCGGAGGGAATCAGCCCCAGCATTTT.

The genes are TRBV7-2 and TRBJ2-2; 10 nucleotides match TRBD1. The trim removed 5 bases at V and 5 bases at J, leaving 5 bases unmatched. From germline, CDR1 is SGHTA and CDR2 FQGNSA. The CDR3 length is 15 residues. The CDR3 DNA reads TGTGCCAGCAGCCCCAGACAGGGGGCAACCGGGGAGCTGTTTTTT. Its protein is CASSPRQGATGELFF. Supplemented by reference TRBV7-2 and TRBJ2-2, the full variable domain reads GAGVSQSPSNKVTEKGKDVELRCDPISGHTALYWYRQSLGQGLEFLIYFQGNSAPDKSGLPSDRFSAERTGGSVSTLTIQRTQQEDSAVYLCASSPRQGATGELFFGEGSRLTVL.

The chain's CDR3 is CASSSGGRGHQETQYF. The CDR3 region has the DNA TGTGCCAGCAGCTCCGGCGGCAGGGGTCATCAAGAGACCCAGTACTTC. The gene calls are TRBV5-4 and TRBJ2-5, with TRBD1 as a possible D gene (6 bases). The germline V gene encodes CDR1 SGHNT and CDR2 YYREEE (reference sequence). The CDR3 spans 16 residues. Trimming took 3 bases from V and 2 from J, leaving 17 bases between them.

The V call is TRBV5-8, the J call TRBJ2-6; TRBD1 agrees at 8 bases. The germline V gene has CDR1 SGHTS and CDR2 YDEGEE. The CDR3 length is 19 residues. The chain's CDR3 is CAVDEGNGQGFSGANVLTF. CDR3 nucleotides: TGTGCAGTTGACGAGGGGAATGGACAGGGATTTTCTGGGGCCAACGTCCTGACTTTC.

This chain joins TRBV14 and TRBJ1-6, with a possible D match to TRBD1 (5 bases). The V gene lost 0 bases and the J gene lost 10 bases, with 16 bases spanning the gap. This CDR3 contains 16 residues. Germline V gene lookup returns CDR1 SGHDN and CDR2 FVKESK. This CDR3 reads CASSQDLAGRGSPLHF. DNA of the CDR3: TGTGCCAGCAGCCAAGATTTAGCAGGGCGAGGATCACCCCTCCACTTT.

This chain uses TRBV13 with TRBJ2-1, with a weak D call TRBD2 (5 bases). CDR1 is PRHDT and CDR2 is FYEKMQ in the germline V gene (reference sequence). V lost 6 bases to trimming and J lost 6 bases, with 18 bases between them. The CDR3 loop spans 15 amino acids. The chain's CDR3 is CASRSAPLASNEQFF. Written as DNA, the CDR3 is TGTGCCAGCAGGTCCGCCCCCCTAGCTAGCAATGAGCAGTTCTTC.

The CDR3 reads CASSIRGTGAQETQYF. Here the CDR3 DNA reads TGTGCCAGCAGCATCCGCGGGACAGGGGCCCAAGAGACCCAGTACTTC. This chain connects TRBV5-8 to TRBJ2-5, with 10 positions matching TRBD1. Germline lookup yields CDR1 SGHTS and CDR2 YDEGEE. This CDR3 has 16 residues. V lost 4 bases and J lost 1; bases outside the gene matches: 7.

CDR3 in DNA: TGCAGCGCTAGACAGGGGTGGGGGATGAACACTGAAGCTTTCTTT. It yields the protein CSARQGWGMNTEAFF. V gene TRBV29-1 combines with J gene TRBJ1-1, with TRBD1 matching 8 bases. The CDR3 consists of 15 residues. The V gene's germline CDR1 is SQVTM and CDR2 ANQGSEA. The V segment lost 7 bases and the J segment 0 bases; nucleotides outside the gene matches: 10.

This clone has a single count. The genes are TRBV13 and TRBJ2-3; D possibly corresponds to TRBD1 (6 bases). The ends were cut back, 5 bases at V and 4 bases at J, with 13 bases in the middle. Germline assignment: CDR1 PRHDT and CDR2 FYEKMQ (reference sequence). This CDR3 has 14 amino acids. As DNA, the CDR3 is TGTGCCAGCAGCCCCCAGGGGCGGTCAGATACGCAGTATTTT. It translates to CASSPQGRSDTQYF.

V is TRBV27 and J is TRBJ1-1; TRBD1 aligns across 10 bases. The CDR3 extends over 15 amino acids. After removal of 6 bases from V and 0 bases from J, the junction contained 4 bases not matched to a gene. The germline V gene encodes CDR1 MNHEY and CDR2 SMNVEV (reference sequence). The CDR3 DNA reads TGTGCCAGCAGCCGGACAGGGGGTGTGAACACTGAAGCTTTCTTT. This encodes CASSRTGGVNTEAFF.

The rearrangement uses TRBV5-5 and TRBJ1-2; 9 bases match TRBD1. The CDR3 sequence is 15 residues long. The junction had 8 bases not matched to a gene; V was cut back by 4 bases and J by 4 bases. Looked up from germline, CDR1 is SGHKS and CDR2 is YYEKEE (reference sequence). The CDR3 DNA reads TGTGCCAGCAGCGGGAACAGGGGGCTTTTCTATGGCTACACCTTC. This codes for CASSGNRGLFYGYTF.

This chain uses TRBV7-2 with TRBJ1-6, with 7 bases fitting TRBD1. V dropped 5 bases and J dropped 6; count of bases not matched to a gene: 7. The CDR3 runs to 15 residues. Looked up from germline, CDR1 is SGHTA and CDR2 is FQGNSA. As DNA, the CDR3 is TGTGCCAGCAGCCTCAAGACAGGGTTTAATTCACCCCTCCACTTT. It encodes CASSLKTGFNSPLHF.

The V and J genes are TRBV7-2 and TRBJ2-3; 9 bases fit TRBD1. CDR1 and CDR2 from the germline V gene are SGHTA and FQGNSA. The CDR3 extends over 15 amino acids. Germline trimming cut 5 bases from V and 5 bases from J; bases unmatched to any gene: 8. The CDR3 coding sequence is TGTGCCAGCAGCCCCCGGGACAGGGTGATAGATACGCAGTATTTT. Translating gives CASSPRDRVIDTQYF. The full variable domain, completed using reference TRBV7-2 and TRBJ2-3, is GAGVSQSPSNKVTEKGKDVELRCDPISGHTALYWYRQSLGQGLEFLIYFQGNSAPDKSGLPSDRFSAERTGGSVSTLTIQRTQQEDSAVYLCASSPRDRVIDTQYFGPGTRLTVL.

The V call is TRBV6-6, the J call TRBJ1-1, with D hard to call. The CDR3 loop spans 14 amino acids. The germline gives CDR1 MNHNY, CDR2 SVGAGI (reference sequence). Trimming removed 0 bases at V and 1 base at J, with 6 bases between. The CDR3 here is CASSYSTANTEAFF. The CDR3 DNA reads TGTGCCAGCAGTTACTCGACTGCGAACACTGAAGCTTTCTTT.

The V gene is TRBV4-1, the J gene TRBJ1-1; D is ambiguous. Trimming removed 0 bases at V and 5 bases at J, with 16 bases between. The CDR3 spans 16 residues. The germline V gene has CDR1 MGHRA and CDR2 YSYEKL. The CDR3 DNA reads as TGCGCCAGCAGCCAAGATCTAGGGAGGGTTGGAACTGAAGCTTTCTTT. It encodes CASSQDLGRVGTEAFF.

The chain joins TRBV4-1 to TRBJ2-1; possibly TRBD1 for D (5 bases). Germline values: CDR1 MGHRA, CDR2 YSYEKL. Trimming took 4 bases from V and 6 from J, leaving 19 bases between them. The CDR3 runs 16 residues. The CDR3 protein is CASSPAGIPSFNEQFF. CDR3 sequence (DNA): TGCGCCAGCAGCCCGGCAGGGATCCCAAGCTTCAATGAGCAGTTCTTC.

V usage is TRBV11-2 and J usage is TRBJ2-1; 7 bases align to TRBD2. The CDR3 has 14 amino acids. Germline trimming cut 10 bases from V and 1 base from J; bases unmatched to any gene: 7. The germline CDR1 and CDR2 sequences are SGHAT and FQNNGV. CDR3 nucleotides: TGTGCCACGGCGGGGGTTCTATCCTACAATGAGCAGTTCTTC. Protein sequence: CATAGVLSYNEQFF.

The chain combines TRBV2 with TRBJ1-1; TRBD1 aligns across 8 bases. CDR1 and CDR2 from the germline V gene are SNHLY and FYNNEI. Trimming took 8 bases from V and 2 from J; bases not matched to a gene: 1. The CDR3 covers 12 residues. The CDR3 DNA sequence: TGTGCCAGCGACAGGGGAAACACTGAAGCTTTCTTT. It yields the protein CASDRGNTEAFF.

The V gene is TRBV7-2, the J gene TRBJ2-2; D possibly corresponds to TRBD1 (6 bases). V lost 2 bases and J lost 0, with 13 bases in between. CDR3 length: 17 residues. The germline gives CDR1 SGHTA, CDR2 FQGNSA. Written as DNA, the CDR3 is TGTGCCAGCAGCTTAAAGCGATACAGGGCGAACACCGGGGAGCTGTTTTTT. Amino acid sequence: CASSLKRYRANTGELFF.